Here is one T cell receptor (beta chain) with its context. Its target is not known. This sample was included in a study of Ad26.COV2.S vaccination and SARS-CoV-2 variants. Broader study findings: There was a possibility that the TCR breadth and depth analyses underestimated total T cell responses.

Germline V CDR1 and CDR2: LNHDA, SQIVND (reference sequence). The CDR3 covers 11 residues. The V end lost 5 bases, the J end lost 2 bases, and 3 bases lay between the germline ends. The table came from immunoSEQ multiplex PCR; TCRdb's copy has only in-frame clones and leaves some out. The table has roughly 380,000 clones, 92% seen once; the top ten hold 3.9%. This specimen consisted of peripheral blood, obtained after recovery from COVID-19. The clonotype was recovered from a human donor who had recovered from COVID-19. The chain joins TRBV19 to TRBJ1-1; no firm D call. The CDR3 DNA reads as TGTGCCAGTAGTTTTAACACTGAAGCTTTCTTT. It yields the protein CASSFNTEAFF.